Listed below are T cell receptor beta chains from one sample, sequenced in a study of T-cell reconstitution after alpha-beta-depleted transplantation in children. TCRdb recomputed calls from the PCR reads with MiXCR, one row per CDR3 protein. The table includes about 580,000 distinct CDR3 sequences, 23% detected once. Here the sequenced sample was PBMCs, mostly from graft donor cells, taken 360 days after TCRalphabeta/CD19-depleted stem cell transplant. The receptors stem from a boy under two years old who had a stem cell transplant for acute myeloid leukemia, so the T cells may come from the graft donor. Both conserved end residues are part of each CDR3. Each record gives: CDR3 length, V gene, clone size, D gene, J gene, CDR3 protein, CDR3 DNA. D genes are given only for firm matches. Not every row has a clone size; where given, it reads once, few, many or a size class.

CDR3 length: 16; V gene: TRBV6-5; clone size: -; D gene: -; J gene: TRBJ2-1; CDR3 protein: CASSHFARGGFDEQFF; CDR3 DNA: TGTGCCAGCAGTCACTTCGCCAGGGGGGGGTTCGATGAGCAGTTCTTC
CDR3 length: 15; V gene: TRBV6-1; clone size: -; D gene: -; J gene: TRBJ2-7; CDR3 protein: CARFQRTGCSYEQYF; CDR3 DNA: TGTGCCAGATTCCAGAGGACGGGGTGCTCCTACGAGCAGTACTTC
CDR3 length: 13; V gene: TRBV25-1; clone size: -; D gene: -; J gene: TRBJ2-3; CDR3 protein: CASIRGSTDTQYF; CDR3 DNA: TGTGCCAGCATAAGGGGAAGCACAGATACGCAGTATTTT
CDR3 length: 18; V gene: TRBV20-1; clone size: -; D gene: -; J gene: TRBJ2-1; CDR3 protein: CSARDQGTIKFSYNEQFF; CDR3 DNA: TGCAGTGCTAGAGATCAGGGGACGATCAAATTTTCCTACAATGAGCAGTTCTTC
CDR3 length: 11; V gene: TRBV7-2; clone size: -; D gene: -; J gene: TRBJ1-2; CDR3 protein: CASSPFGGYTF; CDR3 DNA: TGTGCCAGCAGCCCTTTTGGGGGCTACACCTTC
CDR3 length: 14; V gene: TRBV12-3/TRBV12-4; clone size: many; D gene: -; J gene: TRBJ2-2; CDR3 protein: CASSFRVGTGELFF; CDR3 DNA: TGTGCCAGCAGTTTTCGGGTTGGGACCGGGGAGCTGTTTTTT
CDR3 length: 14; V gene: TRBV4-3; clone size: -; D gene: -; J gene: TRBJ2-1; CDR3 protein: CASSQDMGGGEQFF; CDR3 DNA: TGCGCCAGCAGCCAAGATATGGGGGGCGGTGAGCAGTTCTTC
CDR3 length: 19; V gene: TRBV11-1; clone size: few; D gene: -; J gene: TRBJ2-5; CDR3 protein: CASSWGLAGIPSLLETQYF; CDR3 DNA: TGTGCCAGCAGCTGGGGATTAGCAGGAATCCCCTCCCTGTTGGAGACCCAGTACTTC
CDR3 length: 13; V gene: TRBV10-3; clone size: -; D gene: -; J gene: TRBJ2-6; CDR3 protein: CAISKSGANVLTF; CDR3 DNA: TGTGCCATCAGTAAATCTGGGGCCAACGTCCTGACTTTC
CDR3 length: 17; V gene: TRBV15; clone size: -; D gene: TRBD1; J gene: TRBJ2-5; CDR3 protein: CATSRDPDRDGQETQYF; CDR3 DNA: TGTGCCACCAGCAGAGATCCGGACAGGGATGGGCAAGAGACCCAGTACTTC
CDR3 length: 17; V gene: TRBV4-1; clone size: -; D gene: -; J gene: TRBJ2-6; CDR3 protein: CASSQGTDSSGANVLTF; CDR3 DNA: TGCGCCAGCAGCCAAGGGACAGATAGCTCTGGGGCCAACGTCCTGACTTTC
CDR3 length: 15; V gene: TRBV5-1; clone size: few; D gene: -; J gene: TRBJ2-2; CDR3 protein: CASSPLQASTGELFF; CDR3 DNA: TGCGCCAGCAGCCCTCTGCAGGCATCCACCGGGGAGCTGTTTTTT
CDR3 length: 13; V gene: TRBV5-1; clone size: few; D gene: TRBD1; J gene: TRBJ2-3; CDR3 protein: CASTDRGPDTQYF; CDR3 DNA: TGCGCCAGCACAGACAGGGGGCCGGATACGCAGTATTTT
CDR3 length: 17; V gene: TRBV21-1; clone size: -; D gene: -; J gene: TRBJ1-1; CDR3 protein: CASSSTPGDGPNTEAFF; CDR3 DNA: TGTGCCAGCAGCTCAACTCCGGGGGACGGGCCGAACACTGAAGCTTTCTTT
CDR3 length: 16; V gene: TRBV7-9; clone size: -; D gene: TRBD1; J gene: TRBJ2-2; CDR3 protein: CASSLDRGRLTGELFF; CDR3 DNA: TGTGCCAGCAGCTTAGACAGGGGGCGCCTCACCGGGGAGCTGTTTTTT
CDR3 length: 16; V gene: TRBV7-2; clone size: few; D gene: -; J gene: TRBJ2-3; CDR3 protein: CASSLEGLVRTDTQYF; CDR3 DNA: TGTGCCAGCAGCTTAGAAGGGCTAGTCCGCACAGATACGCAGTATTTT
CDR3 length: 14; V gene: TRBV12-3/TRBV12-4; clone size: many; D gene: -; J gene: TRBJ1-1; CDR3 protein: CASSLAGQNTEAFF; CDR3 DNA: TGTGCCAGCAGTTTGGCGGGACAAAACACTGAAGCTTTCTTT
CDR3 length: 12; V gene: TRBV12-3/TRBV12-4; clone size: -; D gene: TRBD1; J gene: TRBJ1-1; CDR3 protein: CASSFSGGMAFF; CDR3 DNA: TGTGCCAGCAGTTTCTCAGGGGGCATGGCTTTCTTT
CDR3 length: 14; V gene: TRBV25-1; clone size: -; D gene: TRBD1; J gene: TRBJ1-1; CDR3 protein: CASSVTGTATEAFF; CDR3 DNA: TGTGCCAGCAGTGTTACCGGGACAGCCACTGAAGCTTTCTTT
CDR3 length: 14; V gene: TRBV20-1; clone size: few; D gene: -; J gene: TRBJ1-3; CDR3 protein: CSARSSGSGNTIYF; CDR3 DNA: TGCAGTGCTAGGTCCAGCGGCTCTGGAAACACCATATATTTT
CDR3 length: 11; V gene: TRBV29-1; clone size: few; D gene: TRBD1; J gene: TRBJ1-2; CDR3 protein: CSADRGDGYTF; CDR3 DNA: TGCAGCGCCGACAGGGGCGATGGCTACACCTTC
CDR3 length: 16; V gene: TRBV20-1; clone size: -; D gene: TRBD1; J gene: TRBJ2-3; CDR3 protein: CSARGPRQGAGDTQYF; CDR3 DNA: TGCAGTGCTAGAGGCCCCCGACAGGGGGCCGGTGATACGCAGTATTTT
CDR3 length: 13; V gene: TRBV12-3/TRBV12-4; clone size: few; D gene: -; J gene: TRBJ2-7; CDR3 protein: CASSLGQPREQYF; CDR3 DNA: TGTGCCAGCAGTTTAGGACAGCCTCGGGAGCAGTACTTC
CDR3 length: 19; V gene: TRBV7-3; clone size: -; D gene: TRBD2; J gene: TRBJ2-4; CDR3 protein: CTSSAPGLAVEGAKNIQYF; CDR3 DNA: TGTACCAGCAGCGCACCGGGACTAGCTGTTGAGGGGGCCAAAAACATTCAGTACTTC
CDR3 length: 14; V gene: TRBV12-3/TRBV12-4; clone size: many; D gene: -; J gene: TRBJ2-1; CDR3 protein: CASSLDRDGDEQFF; CDR3 DNA: TGTGCCAGCAGTTTAGACCGGGATGGCGATGAGCAGTTCTTC
CDR3 length: 14; V gene: TRBV20-1; clone size: many; D gene: TRBD1; J gene: TRBJ2-7; CDR3 protein: CSAPLNRDSYEQYF; CDR3 DNA: TGCAGTGCTCCCTTAAACAGGGACAGCTACGAGCAGTACTTC
CDR3 length: 16; V gene: TRBV11-2; clone size: many; D gene: -; J gene: TRBJ1-5; CDR3 protein: CASSLVRGSGNQPQHF; CDR3 DNA: TGTGCCAGCAGCTTAGTGCGGGGGAGTGGCAATCAGCCCCAGCATTTT
CDR3 length: 17; V gene: TRBV20-1; clone size: few; D gene: TRBD2; J gene: TRBJ2-7; CDR3 protein: CSATKGTSGGAGYEQYF; CDR3 DNA: TGCAGTGCTACAAAGGGGACTAGCGGGGGGGCGGGGTACGAGCAGTACTTC
CDR3 length: 14; V gene: TRBV20-1; clone size: -; D gene: -; J gene: TRBJ2-1; CDR3 protein: CSARDRKNYNEQFF; CDR3 DNA: TGCAGTGCTAGAGACCGCAAGAACTACAATGAGCAGTTCTTC
CDR3 length: 15; V gene: TRBV5-1; clone size: -; D gene: TRBD1; J gene: TRBJ1-1; CDR3 protein: CASSPGRGLDTEAFF; CDR3 DNA: TGCGCCAGCAGCCCGGGCAGGGGGCTAGACACTGAAGCTTTCTTT
CDR3 length: 19; V gene: TRBV20-1; clone size: -; D gene: TRBD2; J gene: TRBJ2-1; CDR3 protein: CSARPNPRAERGGYNEQFF; CDR3 DNA: TGCAGTGCTAGACCTAACCCCCGTGCGGAGCGGGGGGGTTACAATGAGCAGTTCTTC
CDR3 length: 17; V gene: TRBV18; clone size: -; D gene: -; J gene: TRBJ2-1; CDR3 protein: CASSPPVAPSSYNEQFF; CDR3 DNA: TGTGCCAGCTCACCACCGGTTGCTCCGAGCTCCTACAATGAGCAGTTCTTC
CDR3 length: 15; V gene: TRBV7-9; clone size: many; D gene: -; J gene: TRBJ1-1; CDR3 protein: CASSFTTGGNTEAFF; CDR3 DNA: TGTGCCAGCAGCTTTACGACGGGGGGTAACACTGAAGCTTTCTTT
CDR3 length: 18; V gene: TRBV5-1; clone size: many; D gene: TRBD1; J gene: TRBJ2-2; CDR3 protein: CASSFFLTGATNTGELFF; CDR3 DNA: TGCGCCAGCAGCTTCTTTTTGACAGGGGCAACGAACACCGGGGAGCTGTTTTTT